The clone carrying this TCR beta chain has a handful of counts. Its antigen remains unknown. The junction had 4 bases not matched to a gene; V was cut back by 4 bases and J by 4 bases. The CDR3 contains 15 residues. Germline-derived CDR1 and CDR2 are SGHVS and FNYEAQ. This sample was taken from a study of identical twins. Unique molecular identifiers were present on the cDNA, which also gained a universal primer site by template switching. Via MiXCR, TCRdb re-called the 5' RACE reads, giving one row per CDR3 protein. This table holds hundreds of thousands of distinct CDR3 sequences, roughly 7.1% found once. General study findings and limits: Recombination models fit unrelated individuals' TCR alpha sharing but underestimated twins'. Analyses based on zero insertions could be partly confounded by invariant MAIT and iNKT cells. With abundant cord blood beta clonotypes, insertions were fewer; memory repertoires showed no such pattern.

The sample was also linked to a second study, of yellow fever vaccine responses in identical twins.

V is TRBV7-6 and J is TRBJ1-6, with 7 nucleotides matching TRBD1. The clonotype originates from a woman under 30 in good health. The specimen was PBMCs. The CDR3 DNA is TGTGCCAGCAGCTCGGGGACAGATTATAATTCACCCCTCCACTTT. This translates into CASSSGTDYNSPLHF. Supplemented by reference TRBV7-6 and TRBJ1-6, the full variable domain reads GAGVSQSPRYKVTKRGQDVALRCDPISGHVSLYWYRQALGQGPEFLTYFNYEAQQDKSGLPNDRFSAERPEGSISTLTIQRTEQRDSAMYRCASSSGTDYNSPLHFGNGTRLTVT.